This passage covers 28 T cell receptor beta chains from one sample sequenced in a study of blood T cells in healthy people across ages. With a J-beta primer mix and a sample-barcoded 5' primer, a second PCR ran about 7 to 12 cycles. TCRdb reanalysed the 5' RACE reads using MiXCR and keeps one entry per CDR3 protein. The sample consists of about 810,000 distinct CDR3 sequences, around 34% of them appearing once. The sample comprised blood. All receptors come from a man aged 18-30 years in good health.

The chain couples TRBV29-1 to TRBJ2-2, with D perhaps matching TRBD1 or TRBD2 (6 bases each). CDR1 and CDR2 from the germline V gene are SQVTM and ANQGSEA. This CDR3 comprises 14 residues. Between the trimmed V and J ends, which lost 6 bases and 6 bases, there was a span of 17 bases. Written as DNA, the CDR3 is TGCAGCGTAAATACGGGGGCAGTGTCCGGGGAGCTGTTTTTT. This encodes CSVNTGAVSGELFF.

The chain has TRBV5-1 and TRBJ2-1; D is uncertain. The V gene lost 0 bases and the J gene lost 5 bases, with 9 bases spanning the gap. In germline, CDR1 is SGHRS, CDR2 YFSETQ. There are 14 residues in the CDR3. The CDR3 sequence: CASSLGSSNNEQFF. The CDR3 DNA reads TGCGCCAGCAGCTTGGGGTCATCTAACAATGAGCAGTTCTTC.

This chain joins TRBV4-3 and TRBJ1-6; tentative D call: TRBD1 (5 bases). V lost 3 bases to trimming and J lost 5 bases, with 17 bases between them. The CDR3 is 17 amino acids. Germline V gene data show CDR1 as LGHNA and CDR2 as YSLEER. The CDR3 reads CASSQSFGTRDNSPLHF. For the CDR3, the DNA is TGCGCCAGCAGCCAGTCCTTTGGGACGAGGGATAATTCACCCCTCCACTTT.

There are a few counts of this clonotype. The chain links TRBV20-1 to TRBJ2-5; D might be TRBD1 or TRBD2, each matching 5 bases. Trimming removed 6 bases at V and 7 bases at J, with 18 bases between. This CDR3 has 13 residues. Germline values: CDR1 DFQATT, CDR2 SNEGSKA (reference sequence). CDR3 residues: CSAPNIARGTQYF. The CDR3 DNA reads as TGCAGTGCCCCAAATATAGCGAGGGGGACCCAGTACTTC.

The chain is built from TRBV4-1 and TRBJ2-7; weak D call: TRBD1 (5 bases). Per germline, CDR1 MGHRA and CDR2 YSYEKL. The V end lost 4 bases, the J end lost 7 bases, and 20 bases lay between the germline ends. The CDR3 runs 15 residues. The CDR3 DNA reads as TGCGCCAGCAGCCTCAGTCTGACAGTTGAAGGGGAGCAGTACTTC. Translation: CASSLSLTVEGEQYF.

This clonotype has a count of ten or more. The chain combines TRBV12-3 or TRBV12-4 with TRBJ2-7; TRBD1 agrees at 8 bases. The junction had 11 bases not matched to a gene; V was cut back by 7 bases and J by 6 bases. The CDR3 is 14 amino acids. Here the CDR3 reads CASTPTGQGVEQYF. CDR3 nucleotide sequence: TGTGCCAGCACCCCGACCGGACAGGGCGTCGAGCAGTACTTC.

This clonotype was counted only a few times. The V gene is TRBV4-1, the J gene TRBJ1-2; 8 nucleotides agree with TRBD1. Trimming took 4 bases from V and 6 from J; bases not matched to a gene: 13. CDR3 length: 16 residues. Germline CDR1 and CDR2: MGHRA and YSYEKL. CDR3 residues: CASSRTMDRDRHGYTF. The DNA of the CDR3 is TGCGCCAGCAGCCGGACTATGGACAGGGATAGACATGGCTACACCTTC.

This clonotype was seen once. This CDR3 reads CASRRGPRRDRGSTGELFF. CDR3 nucleotides: TGCGCCAGCAGACGAGGCCCCAGACGGGACAGGGGGTCCACCGGGGAGCTGTTTTTT. The chain carries TRBV4-3 and TRBJ2-2; the match to TRBD1 covers 11 bases. Losses at the gene ends were 6 bases for V and 4 bases for J; bases not matched to a gene: 16. Germline V gene sequence: CDR1 LGHNA, CDR2 YSLEER. CDR3 length: 19 residues.

This clonotype was observed many times. The rearrangement uses TRBV12-3 or TRBV12-4 and TRBJ1-6; maybe TRBD1 (6 bases). The CDR3 runs 14 residues. V was cut by 6 bases and J by 8 bases, with 14 bases left in between. DNA of the CDR3: TGTGCCAGCAGACCGACAGGCCGCGATTCACCCCTCCACTTT. Translating gives CASRPTGRDSPLHF.

For this clonotype: Just one base apart from a much larger clone, this may be a read error. V is TRBV12-3 or TRBV12-4 and J is TRBJ2-7, with D perhaps being TRBD1 or TRBD2 (6 bases each). The CDR3 has 12 residues. V lost 11 bases and J lost 6, with 17 bases in between. DNA for the CDR3: TGTGCCGGCACAATAGGGGGGAGCGAGCAGTACTTC. Translating it yields CAGTIGGSEQYF.

In this sample, this clonotype turned up a few times. This sequence joins TRBV10-3 and TRBJ1-2; the D is unclear. The V end was cut by 0 bases, the J end by 8 bases, with 16 bases between. There are 15 residues in the CDR3. CDR1 and CDR2 (germline): ENHRY, SYGVKD. The CDR3 loop reads CAISESMGRVSGYTF. The CDR3 nucleotides are TGTGCCATCAGTGAGTCGATGGGGAGAGTCTCCGGCTACACCTTC.

This clonotype was counted only a few times. The chain uses TRBV15 and TRBJ1-4, with 7 positions matching TRBD1. In germline, CDR1 is LNHNV, CDR2 YYDKDF (reference sequence). J was trimmed by 8 bases and V by 0 bases; bases with no gene match: 6. This CDR3 region has 15 residues. CDR3 loop: CATSREPGTEEKLFF. Written as DNA, the CDR3 is TGTGCCACCAGCAGAGAACCCGGGACAGAGGAAAAACTGTTTTTT.

The chain combines TRBV6-1 with TRBJ2-7, with D perhaps matching TRBD2 (5 bases). The CDR3 is made up of 14 amino acids. The germline gives CDR1 MNHNS, CDR2 SASEGT. V was trimmed by 2 bases and J by 1 base, leaving 9 bases between them. DNA for the CDR3: TGTGCCAGCAGTGAATGCGGGCAGTCCTACGAGCAGTACTTC. Translated, it gives CASSECGQSYEQYF.

Worth noting for this clonotype: A much larger clonotype is one base distant, so this may be a read error. The gene calls are TRBV7-9 and TRBJ2-3; perhaps TRBD1 as D (5 bases). The V gene lost 6 bases and the J gene lost 2 bases, with 18 bases spanning the gap. Germline V lookup: CDR1 SEHNR, CDR2 FQNEAQ (reference sequence). The CDR3 has 16 residues. For the CDR3, the DNA is TGTGCCAGCAGGCGGACAAGGGTTCCCTACACAGATACGCAGTATTTT. The encoded protein is CASRRTRVPYTDTQYF.

This clonotype has just a few counts. This sequence joins TRBV5-1 and TRBJ2-3; 13 bases map to TRBD2. The CDR3 has 15 residues. V shed 3 bases and J 7 bases; nucleotides not matched to a gene: 5. In germline, CDR1 is SGHRS, CDR2 YFSETQ. CDR3 residues: CASSSLAGGLNTQYF. In nucleotides, the CDR3 is TGCGCCAGCAGCTCACTAGCGGGGGGGCTGAATACGCAGTATTTT.

The chain has TRBV30 and TRBJ1-5; possibly TRBD1 for D (5 bases). Germline CDR1 and CDR2: GTSNPN and SVGIG (reference sequence). The CDR3 sequence is 16 residues long. V lost 4 bases and J lost 4, with 20 bases in between. The CDR3 region has the DNA TGTGCCTGGACGTCTGGGGGTAGGGGCCGAAATCAGCCCCAGCATTTT. The encoded protein is CAWTSGGRGRNQPQHF.

This clonotype was detected only a few times. The CDR3 nucleotides are TGCGCCAGCAGCCAAGGACAGGGGGCGCGGACAGATACGCAGTATTTT. It specifies CASSQGQGARTDTQYF. The chain couples TRBV4-1 to TRBJ2-3, with 10 bases lining up with TRBD1. This CDR3 contains 16 residues. Germline assignment: CDR1 MGHRA and CDR2 YSYEKL. Trimming took 1 base from V and 3 from J; bases not matched to a gene: 4.

This clonotype was seen a few times. The CDR3 sequence is CASRPQGGEQFF. The CDR3 DNA follows: TGTGCCAGCAGACCCCAGGGTGGTGAGCAGTTCTTC. The chain has TRBV12-3 or TRBV12-4 and TRBJ2-1; weak D call: TRBD1 (5 bases). Trimming left V 6 bases short and J 9 bases short, with 12 bases between. The CDR3 covers 12 residues.

This clonotype showed up just a few times. The chain joins TRBV7-3 to TRBJ2-3, with a weak D call TRBD1 (6 bases). The CDR3 contains 15 residues. The V end was cut by 1 base, the J end by 3 bases, with 11 bases between. Looked up from germline, CDR1 is SGHTA and CDR2 is FQGTGA. CDR3 DNA: TGTGCCAGCAGCTTAATAAATCAGGGGACAGATACGCAGTATTTT. Encoded protein: CASSLINQGTDTQYF.

The J gene is TRBJ2-1, the V gene TRBV5-1, with D possibly TRBD2 on 7 matching bases. Deletions cut 0 bases from V and 4 bases from J, with 14 bases between. The germline CDR1 and CDR2 sequences are SGHRS and YFSETQ. The length of the CDR3 is 16 residues. The CDR3 DNA is TGCGCCAGCAGCTTGGCCGACAGGACTAGTTACAATGAGCAGTTCTTC. Encoded protein: CASSLADRTSYNEQFF.

The chain joins TRBV5-1 to TRBJ1-1, with a weak D call TRBD1 (5 bases). V shed 5 bases and J shed 1 base, with 15 bases lying between them. CDR3 length equals 15 residues. Per the germline V gene, CDR1 is SGHRS and CDR2 is YFSETQ. In DNA form, the CDR3 reads TGCGCCAGCAGAGCTACCGGGACGGGGAACACTGAAGCTTTCTTT. As protein: CASRATGTGNTEAFF.

J is TRBJ2-3 and V is TRBV10-3; a weak D match, TRBD1 (5 bases). Germline CDR1 is ENHRY and CDR2 is SYGVKD. The length of the CDR3 is 14 residues. With 8 bases removed from V and 0 bases from J, the gap between germline ends came to 12 bases. CDR3: CAIGAARSTDTQYF. For the CDR3, the DNA is TGTGCCATCGGGGCCGCCCGTAGCACAGATACGCAGTATTTT.

Notes on this clonotype: It may be a read error: a sequence one base away is much more abundant. The chain links TRBV27 to TRBJ2-3, with 7 bases that match TRBD2. Germline lookup yields CDR1 MNHEY and CDR2 SMNVEV (reference sequence). Losses at the gene ends were 10 bases for V and 0 bases for J; bases not matched to a gene: 13. This CDR3 is 16 amino acids long. The chain's CDR3 is CANSPGGGPSTDTQYF. The DNA of the CDR3 is TGTGCCAACTCCCCCGGCGGGGGACCTAGCACAGATACGCAGTATTTT.

V gene TRBV7-2 combines with J gene TRBJ2-3; D uncertain. Per germline, CDR1 SGHTA and CDR2 FQGNSA. This CDR3 has 14 amino acids. V shed 2 bases and J shed 6 bases, with 12 bases lying between them. DNA for the CDR3: TGTACCAGCAGCTTAAGGGCTCCTGGGGATACGCAGTATTTT. Translated, it gives CTSSLRAPGDTQYF.

The chain uses TRBV12-3 or TRBV12-4 and TRBJ1-2; tentatively, D is TRBD1 (6 bases). Trimming cost V 7 bases and J 8 bases, with 17 bases left between them. The CDR3 runs 13 residues. For the CDR3, the DNA is TGTGCCAGCATCTCTGTGGGGGCCAGCGGCTACACCTTC. Translating it yields CASISVGASGYTF.

J is TRBJ2-1 and V is TRBV6-2 or TRBV6-3, with D unresolved. The CDR3 spans 16 residues. The germline CDR1 and CDR2 sequences are MNHEY and SVGEGT. Trimming removed 0 bases from V and 6 bases from J, with 15 bases in between. The CDR3 nucleotides are TGTGCCAGCAGTTACTCGAAGCAGGCGGTCGGCAATGAGCAGTTCTTC. Protein sequence: CASSYSKQAVGNEQFF.

This clonotype was detected many times. The V call is TRBV5-1, the J call TRBJ1-1; tentatively, D is TRBD1 (6 bases). Germline CDR1 SGHRS, CDR2 YFSETQ. The CDR3 length is 14 residues. V lost 4 bases and J 7 bases, leaving 17 bases between the germline ends. CDR3 loop: CASSPTPGRGEAFF. CDR3 coding DNA: TGCGCCAGCAGCCCGACTCCGGGCAGGGGTGAAGCTTTCTTT.

This clonotype was counted only a few times. The chain has TRBV7-2 and TRBJ2-5; 7 positions match TRBD1. After removal of 5 bases from V and 2 bases from J, the junction contained 5 bases not matched to a gene. Germline CDR1 and CDR2: SGHTA and FQGNSA. This CDR3 region has 14 residues. The CDR3 loop is CASSVQGQQETQYF. For the CDR3, the DNA is TGTGCCAGCAGCGTTCAGGGACAGCAAGAGACCCAGTACTTC.